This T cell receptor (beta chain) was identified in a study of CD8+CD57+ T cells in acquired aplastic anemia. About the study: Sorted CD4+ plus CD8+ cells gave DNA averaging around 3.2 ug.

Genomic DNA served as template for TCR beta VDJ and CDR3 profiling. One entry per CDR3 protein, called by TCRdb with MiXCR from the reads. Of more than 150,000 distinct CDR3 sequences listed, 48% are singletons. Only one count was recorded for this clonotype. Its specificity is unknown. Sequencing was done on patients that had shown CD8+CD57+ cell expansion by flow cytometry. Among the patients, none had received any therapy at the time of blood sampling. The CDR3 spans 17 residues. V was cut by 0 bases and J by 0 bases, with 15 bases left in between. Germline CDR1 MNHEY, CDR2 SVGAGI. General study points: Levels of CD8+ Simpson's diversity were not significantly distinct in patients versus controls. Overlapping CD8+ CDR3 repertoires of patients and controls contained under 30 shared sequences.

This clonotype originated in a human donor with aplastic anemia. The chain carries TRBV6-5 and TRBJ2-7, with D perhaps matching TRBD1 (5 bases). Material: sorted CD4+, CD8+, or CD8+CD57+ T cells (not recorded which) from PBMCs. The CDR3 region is CASSYSSGQGSSYEQYF. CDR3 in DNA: TGTGCCAGCAGTTACTCGTCTGGGCAGGGAAGCTCCTACGAGCAGTACTTC.